A single sample is the source of the 18 T cell receptor beta chains below, sequenced in a study of regulatory T cells in long-lasting Graves disease (dated by TCRdb to the early 2020s). Library prep was done by multiplex PCR. The sample was run on an Illumina HiSeq 4000. iRepertoire HTBI primers and Arm-PCR amplification of CDR3 regions were used to construct TCR beta libraries. TCRdb's own reprocessing of the public reads used fastp at Q25 and MiXCR and kept productive beta chains. Under each unique CDR3 protein, matching rows form one entry showing the most common genes and DNA. Across this sample there are some 430,000 distinct CDR3 sequences, with about 22% seen only once. The ten largest make up 7% to 9% of the sample. Explained via the paper, the time point label denotes: persistent/refractory GD, antithyroid drugs over 5 years with positive TRAb. For both TCR sequencing and RNA sequencing, RNA was extracted from PBMCs in TRIzol.

The sample was peripheral blood mononuclear cells (PBMCs), taken when the disease was refractory, from a patient treated with antithyroid drugs. The receptors originated from a female donor with Graves disease.

The rearrangement links TRBV29-1 to TRBJ2-2, with D perhaps matching TRBD1 (6 bases). V lost 1 base, J lost 8 bases, and 20 bases lay in between. The germline V gene encodes CDR1 SQVTM and CDR2 ANQGSEA. The CDR3 is 16 amino acids. DNA for the CDR3: TGCAGCGTTGAAGGTTTCGACAGGAGGAACCGGGGGGAGCTGTTTTTT. Translated: CSVEGFDRRNRGELFF.

This clonotype was counted between two and nine times. V gene TRBV6-1 combines with J gene TRBJ1-5; D perhaps matches TRBD1 (5 bases). The V end lost 6 bases, the J end lost 4 bases, and 22 bases lay between the germline ends. CDR3 length: 17 amino acids. Germline V gene sequence: CDR1 MNHNS, CDR2 SASEGT. This CDR3 is CASSRSPTARANQPQHF. The DNA for the CDR3 is TGTGCCAGCAGCCGCTCCCCCACAGCCAGGGCGAATCAGCCCCAGCATTTT.

The chain uses TRBV4-1 and TRBJ1-2, with 8 bases identical to TRBD1. The trim removed 0 bases at V and 7 bases at J, leaving 4 bases unmatched. The germline gives CDR1 MGHRA, CDR2 YSYEKL. The CDR3 covers 14 residues. CDR3 region: CASSQDGQGGGYTF. In nucleotides, the CDR3 is TGCGCCAGCAGCCAAGATGGACAGGGTGGTGGCTACACCTTC.

This clonotype was counted many times. The chain has TRBV28 and TRBJ2-7; D is perhaps TRBD1 (5 bases). The length of the CDR3 is 12 residues. Per germline, CDR1 MDHEN and CDR2 SYDVKM. The ends were cut back, 8 bases at V and 5 bases at J, with 13 bases in the middle. The CDR3 DNA sequence: TGTGCCAGCCTAAGGGGCGCGGACGAGCAGTACTTC. Translating it yields CASLRGADEQYF.

This clonotype showed up many times. The rearrangement uses TRBV27 and TRBJ1-1; D gene unclear. The CDR3 spans 13 residues. V lost 4 bases, J lost 4 bases, and 10 bases lay in between. Germline lookup yields CDR1 MNHEY and CDR2 SMNVEV (reference sequence). As DNA, the CDR3 is TGTGCCAGCAGTTCGGCCGGTGGCACTGAAGCTTTCTTT. Amino acids: CASSSAGGTEAFF.

This clonotype was detected many times. This chain joins TRBV15 and TRBJ1-6; the D is unclear. The CDR3 consists of 13 residues. V gave up 1 base and J gave up 10 bases, with 8 bases separating them. Germline values: CDR1 LNHNV, CDR2 YYDKDF (reference sequence). The chain's CDR3 is CATSRAPRSPLHF. In nucleotides, the CDR3 is TGTGCCACCAGCAGAGCCCCAAGATCACCCCTCCACTTT.

This clonotype came up many times. The V gene is TRBV3-1, the J gene TRBJ1-1; possibly TRBD1 for D (5 bases). V gave up 3 bases and J gave up 0 bases, with 14 bases separating them. Germline lookup yields CDR1 LGHDT and CDR2 YNNKEL (reference sequence). The CDR3 spans 16 residues. CDR3 protein: CASSQDQDSMNTEAFF. The CDR3 DNA follows: TGTGCCAGCAGCCAGGATCAAGACAGCATGAACACTGAAGCTTTCTTT.

The rearrangement links TRBV3-1 to TRBJ2-2, with D possibly matching TRBD1 (5 bases). The CDR3 totals 13 residues. The germline V gene has CDR1 LGHDT and CDR2 YNNKEL (reference sequence). Trimming removed 2 bases from V and 6 bases from J, with 7 bases in between. CDR3 loop: CASSQQGPGELFF. DNA for the CDR3: TGTGCCAGCAGCCAACAGGGTCCCGGGGAGCTGTTTTTT.

This clonotype was counted many times. The J gene is TRBJ1-5, the V gene TRBV7-9; unclear D gene. There are 14 residues in the CDR3. Germline V gene lookup returns CDR1 SEHNR and CDR2 FQNEAQ (reference sequence). Trimming removed 4 bases from V and 4 bases from J, with 11 bases in between. The CDR3: CASSSEAGNQPQHF. CDR3 nucleotide sequence: TGTGCCAGCAGCTCTGAGGCAGGAAATCAGCCCCAGCATTTT.

This clonotype was found a few times. The chain links TRBV5-1 to TRBJ1-4, with a weak D call TRBD1 (6 bases). Germline V gene sequence: CDR1 SGHRS, CDR2 YFSETQ. The CDR3 runs 16 residues. V gave up 2 bases and J gave up 0 bases, with 11 bases separating them. The chain's CDR3 is CASSLGQLATNEKLFF. The CDR3 DNA reads as TGCGCCAGCAGCTTAGGACAGCTTGCAACTAATGAAAAACTGTTTTTT.

There are many counts of this clonotype. V usage is TRBV27 and J usage is TRBJ2-2; D remains ambiguous. The germline gives CDR1 MNHEY, CDR2 SMNVEV (reference sequence). V was shortened by 6 bases and J by 4 bases, with 9 bases between the two germline ends. The CDR3 has 13 amino acids. As DNA, the CDR3 is TGTGCCAGCAGGCCCAGAAGCACCGGGGAGCTGTTTTTT. Translating it yields CASRPRSTGELFF.

The V and J genes are TRBV4-2 and TRBJ2-7; possible D gene TRBD2, 6 bases. Germline V gives CDR1 LGHNA, CDR2 YNFKEQ. This CDR3 comprises 15 residues. Deletions cut 0 bases from V and 4 bases from J, with 13 bases between. The CDR3, as DNA: TGTGCCAGCAGCCAAGAGCCGACTAGTACGTACGAGCAGTACTTC. This gives the protein CASSQEPTSTYEQYF.

The table lists this clonotype with a few counts. This chain links TRBV24-1 with TRBJ1-5; possible D gene TRBD1, 5 bases. CDR1 and CDR2 (germline): KGHDR, SFDVKD. The CDR3 is made up of 14 amino acids. Trimming shortened V by 9 bases and J by 6 bases, and 17 bases separated the two germline ends. CDR3 DNA: TGTGCCACCGCAGGGTCCCAAGAAGTTCAGCCCCAGCATTTT. Protein product: CATAGSQEVQPQHF.

The table lists this clonotype with a few counts. V is TRBV25-1 and J is TRBJ1-4; 8 nucleotides line up with TRBD1. The germline V gene encodes CDR1 MGHDK and CDR2 SYGVNS. CDR3 length: 15 amino acids. The ends lost 1 base at V and 7 bases at J; junction bases unmatched: 5. The CDR3 loop is CASSESTGGTEKLFF. DNA for the CDR3: TGTGCCAGCAGTGAATCTACAGGGGGGACTGAAAAACTGTTTTTT. Combining the CDR3 with reference TRBV25-1 and TRBJ1-4 gives the whole variable domain EADIYQTPRYLVIGTGKKITLECSQTMGHDKMYWYQQDPGMELHLIHYSYGVNSTEKGDLSSESTVSRIRTEHFPLTLESARPSHTSQYLCASSESTGGTEKLFFGSGTQLSVL.

This clonotype has ten or more counts. The genes are TRBV28 and TRBJ2-2; D tentatively fits TRBD1 or TRBD2 (5 bases each). CDR1 MDHEN and CDR2 SYDVKM come from the germline V gene. V dropped 3 bases and J dropped 6 bases, with 8 bases sitting between them. The CDR3 runs 13 residues. DNA for the CDR3: TGTGCCAGCAGTTTTCGGGACCCCGGGGAGCTGTTTTTT. As protein: CASSFRDPGELFF. The full variable domain, with the rest looked up from reference TRBV28 and TRBJ2-2, is DVKVTQSSRYLVKRTGEKVFLECVQDMDHENMFWYRQDPGLGLRLIYFSYDVKMKEKGDIPEGYSVSREKKERFSLILESASTNQTSMYLCASSFRDPGELFFGEGSRLTVL.

This clonotype was seen many times. The chain couples TRBV27 to TRBJ1-6, with D uncertain. Germline V gene lookup returns CDR1 MNHEY and CDR2 SMNVEV (reference sequence). CDR3 length: 16 residues. V shed 8 bases and J shed 5 bases, with 19 bases lying between them. The CDR3 sequence is CASQPKGLLNNSPLHF. The CDR3 DNA reads TGTGCCAGCCAACCGAAAGGCCTCCTGAATAATTCACCCCTCCACTTT.

This clonotype was recorded a few times. The chain couples TRBV2 to TRBJ1-5; 8 nucleotides agree with TRBD1. This CDR3 has 14 amino acids. Germline V gives CDR1 SNHLY, CDR2 FYNNEI. V lost 4 bases to trimming and J lost 5 bases; unmatched junction nucleotides: 4. The CDR3 protein is CASSGDRSYQPQHF. The DNA for the CDR3 is TGTGCCAGCAGTGGGGACAGGAGCTATCAGCCCCAGCATTTT.

The table lists this clonotype with many counts. The rearrangement joins TRBV5-1 to TRBJ1-5; D remains ambiguous. CDR1 and CDR2 (germline): SGHRS, YFSETQ. V lost 0 bases and J 0 bases, leaving 13 bases between the germline ends. The CDR3 sequence is 17 residues long. The CDR3, as DNA: TGCGCCAGCAGCTTGGGGTCCGCCGTAGGTAGCAATCAGCCCCAGCATTTT. It encodes CASSLGSAVGSNQPQHF.